The 22 T cell receptor beta chains given below trace back to one sample, sequenced in a study of metastatic and nonmetastatic thyroid tumors. TCRdb re-clonotyped the PCR reads via MiXCR. The table lists tens of thousands of clones, around 31% of them singletons. All patients were treatment-naive before thyroid surgery. Sequenced material: tumor tissue. Receptor source: a female donor with papillary thyroid cancer or a benign thyroid nodule (not recorded which). Some clones in this sample may be carry-over from other donors' samples.

This clone was counted between two and nine times. The junction departs from the called germline gene at one end, perhaps through a read error. V is TRBV6-5 and J is TRBJ2-7, with TRBD2 matching 8 bases. Germline CDR1 reads MNHEY; CDR2 reads SVGAGI. The CDR3 sequence is 13 residues long. The CDR3 DNA is TGTGCCAACAGTTACTCGGGGGGGGACGAGCAGTACTTC. Residues: CANSYSGGDEQYF.

The chain is built from TRBV7-2 and TRBJ2-7; TRBD2 matches 7 bases. The CDR3 totals 13 residues. Germline assignment: CDR1 SGHTA and CDR2 FQGNSA. V lost 6 bases and J lost 6; bases outside the gene matches: 8. The CDR3 nucleotides read TGTGCCAGCAGGGACTCGCCGGGGGGCGAGCAGTACTTC. Encoded protein: CASRDSPGGEQYF.

The rearrangement joins TRBV10-3 to TRBJ1-2; weak D call: TRBD1 (6 bases). From germline, CDR1 is ENHRY and CDR2 SYGVKD. The length of the CDR3 is 18 residues. V dropped 0 bases and J dropped 3 bases, with 20 bases sitting between them. CDR3 sequence (DNA): TGTGCCATCAGTGAGTCGACGGGCAGGGGCAATAGGGACTATGGCTACACCTTC. Translating it yields CAISESTGRGNRDYGYTF.

The chain joins TRBV11-2 to TRBJ2-1; 9 positions match TRBD2. The V and J ends lost 5 bases and 9 bases, in that order; junction bases with no gene match: 14. The germline gives CDR1 SGHAT, CDR2 FQNNGV. CDR3 length equals 16 residues. For the CDR3, the DNA is TGTGCCAGCAGCGCTGGATCCGGGACTAGCTCGGCTGAGCAGTTCTTC. Its protein product is CASSAGSGTSSAEQFF.

This clone occurred a few times. The chain uses TRBV6-5 and TRBJ1-5; TRBD1 matches at 11 bases. Germline CDR1 and CDR2: MNHEY and SVGAGI. The CDR3 totals 18 residues. V lost 2 bases and J lost 3; bases outside the gene matches: 9. DNA of the CDR3: TGTGCCAGCAGTTACACGGACAGGGGGCCTGAAGCCAATCAGCCCCAGCATTTT. This sequence encodes CASSYTDRGPEANQPQHF.

This clone came up a few times. V and J are TRBV5-1 and TRBJ1-1, with D tentatively TRBD1 (5 bases). V gave up 5 bases and J gave up 4 bases, with 12 bases separating them. Per the germline V gene, CDR1 is SGHRS and CDR2 is YFSETQ. The CDR3 consists of 13 residues. CDR3 amino acids: CASRQESRTEAFF. The DNA of the CDR3 is TGCGCCAGCAGACAGGAGAGTCGCACTGAAGCTTTCTTT. Complete variable domain (other parts from reference TRBV5-1 and TRBJ1-1): KAGVTQTPRYLIKTRGQQVTLSCSPISGHRSVSWYQQTPGQGLQFLFEYFSETQRNKGNFPGRFSGRQFSNSRSEMNVSTLELGDSALYLCASRQESRTEAFFGQGTRLTVV.

The gene calls are TRBV6-1 and TRBJ2-7; D is uncertain. V dropped 6 bases and J dropped 4 bases, with 13 bases sitting between them. Germline lookup yields CDR1 MNHNS and CDR2 SASEGT. CDR3 length: 13 residues. The DNA of the CDR3 is TGTGCCAGCAGCCTCACCTGGGAATACGAGCAGTACTTC. Protein: CASSLTWEYEQYF.

J is TRBJ2-7 and V is TRBV2, with TRBD2 matching 8 bases. Per the germline V gene, CDR1 is SNHLY and CDR2 is FYNNEI. J was trimmed by 6 bases and V by 7 bases; bases with no gene match: 11. This CDR3 comprises 14 residues. This chain's CDR3 is CASIRTGGPLEQYF. CDR3 sequence (DNA): TGTGCCAGCATCCGGACGGGAGGGCCCCTCGAGCAGTACTTC.

This clone has only a few counts. This chain connects TRBV12-3 or TRBV12-4 to TRBJ2-4; TRBD2 aligns across 14 bases. The CDR3 length is 14 residues. V gave up 5 bases and J gave up 13 bases; unmatched junction bases: 7. DNA for the CDR3: TGTGCCAGCAGTCCCGGGACTAGCGGGGGTACCCAGTACTTC. Its protein product is CASSPGTSGGTQYF.

This clone has just a few counts. The chain links TRBV11-3 to TRBJ2-2, with 13 bases lining up with TRBD2. Germline trimming cut 8 bases from V and 7 bases from J; bases unmatched to any gene: 10. Germline V gene data show CDR1 as SGHNT and CDR2 as YENEEA. CDR3 size: 16 residues. The CDR3 nucleotides read TGTGCCAGCCGTGGACTAGCGGGAGATGTTGGCGGGGAGCTGTTTTTT. This codes for CASRGLAGDVGGELFF.

Only a few counts were recorded for this clone. CDR3 in amino acids: CASSGGGNYGYTF. In nucleotides, the CDR3 is TGTGCCAGCAGCGGGGGGGGAAACTATGGCTACACCTTC. The chain joins TRBV6-1 to TRBJ1-2; weak D call: TRBD1 (5 bases). The germline gives CDR1 MNHNS, CDR2 SASEGT. Between the trimmed V and J ends, which lost 6 bases and 2 bases, there was a span of 10 bases. The CDR3 is made up of 13 amino acids.

The V and J genes are TRBV7-3 and TRBJ2-3; 8 positions match TRBD1. Per germline, CDR1 SGHTA and CDR2 FQGTGA. Trimming took 5 bases from V and 3 from J; bases not matched to a gene: 7. The CDR3 contains 15 residues. The CDR3: CASSRTGTETDTQYF. In DNA form, the CDR3 reads TGTGCCAGCAGCCGGACAGGGACGGAGACAGATACGCAGTATTTT.

J is TRBJ1-5 and V is TRBV4-3, with D unclear. The germline gives CDR1 LGHNA, CDR2 YSLEER. The CDR3 sequence is 13 residues long. Trimming removed 0 bases from V and 4 bases from J, with 4 bases in between. Here the CDR3 DNA reads TGCGCCAGCAGCCAAGACGAGAATCAGCCCCAGCATTTT. It yields the protein CASSQDENQPQHF.

This clone appeared a few times. The gene calls are TRBV6-2 or TRBV6-3 and TRBJ1-4; TRBD1 might be the D (5 bases). The CDR3 spans 15 residues. Germline lookup yields CDR1 MNHEY and CDR2 SVGEGT. The V gene lost 2 bases and the J gene lost 5 bases, with 12 bases spanning the gap. The CDR3 protein is CASSYTRDGNEKLFF. CDR3 sequence (DNA): TGTGCCAGCAGTTACACCAGGGACGGAAATGAAAAACTGTTTTTT.

The rearrangement uses TRBV7-9 and TRBJ2-3; tentatively, D is TRBD2 (5 bases). CDR3 length equals 15 residues. Per the germline V gene, CDR1 is SEHNR and CDR2 is FQNEAQ (reference sequence). Trimming removed 0 bases from V and 0 bases from J, with 7 bases in between. The CDR3: CASSLAGGSTDTQYF. The CDR3 DNA sequence: TGTGCCAGCAGCTTAGCGGGCGGGAGCACAGATACGCAGTATTTT. The variable domain in full, completed from reference TRBV7-9 and TRBJ2-3, reads DTGVSQNPRHKITKRGQNVTFRCDPISEHNRLYWYRQTLGQGPEFLTYFQNEAQLEKSRLLSDRFSAERPKGSFSTLEIQRTEQGDSAMYLCASSLAGGSTDTQYFGPGTRLTVL.

The chain has TRBV3-1 and TRBJ1-5; D is uncertain. CDR1 and CDR2 (germline): LGHDT, YNNKEL (reference sequence). CDR3 size: 15 residues. Trimming left V 0 bases short and J 0 bases short, with 6 bases between. Here the CDR3 reads CASSQDLYSNQPQHF. In DNA form, the CDR3 reads TGTGCCAGCAGCCAAGACTTGTATAGCAATCAGCCCCAGCATTTT.

This clone has just a few counts. The chain recombines TRBV12-3 or TRBV12-4 with TRBJ1-2; no clear D. Trimming removed 8 bases at V and 4 bases at J, with 11 bases between. The length of the CDR3 is 12 residues. The CDR3 loop is CASASPGYGYTF. The CDR3, as DNA: TGTGCCAGCGCCAGCCCAGGCTATGGCTACACCTTC.

The chain combines TRBV28 with TRBJ1-6, with D hard to call. CDR3 length: 14 amino acids. The V and J ends lost 3 bases and 6 bases respectively, with 9 bases between them. Germline CDR1 MDHEN, CDR2 SYDVKM. DNA for the CDR3: TGTGCCAGCAGTTTTTTAACGCGTAATTCACCCCTCCACTTT. It translates to CASSFLTRNSPLHF.

As regards this clone: This clone may be a read error of a much larger clone one base away. The chain carries TRBV2 and TRBJ2-2; 9 bases are shared with TRBD2. The CDR3 covers 16 residues. Germline CDR1 SNHLY, CDR2 FYNNEI. CDR3 residues: CVSRISSGSGTGELFF. DNA for the CDR3: TGTGTCAGCAGGATAAGTAGCGGGAGTGGCACCGGGGAGCTGTTTTTT.

The chain is built from TRBV12-3 or TRBV12-4 and TRBJ2-7, with 10 bases that match TRBD1. J gave up 7 bases and V 5 bases, and 8 bases lay outside the gene matches. The CDR3 length is 14 residues. DNA of the CDR3: TGTGCCAGCAGTCGACAGGGGGCATATGGAGAGCAGTACTTC. This codes for CASSRQGAYGEQYF.

The V call is TRBV11-1, the J call TRBJ2-6; 9 bases are a match to TRBD1. Germline values: CDR1 SGHAT, CDR2 FQDESV (reference sequence). The CDR3 sequence is 17 residues long. The J segment lost 0 bases and the V segment lost 7 bases, leaving 7 bases of the junction unmatched. The CDR3 spells CASTRTGVISGANVLTF. The CDR3 region has the DNA TGTGCCAGCACGAGGACAGGGGTTATCTCTGGGGCCAACGTCCTGACTTTC.

V gene TRBV7-8 combines with J gene TRBJ2-7, with 15 bases aligning to TRBD2. V lost 1 base and J lost 2; bases outside the gene matches: 0. This CDR3 is built from 16 residues. The germline V gene has CDR1 SGHVS and CDR2 FQNEAQ. This CDR3 is CASSLGTSGRAYEQYF. In DNA, the CDR3 is TGTGCCAGCAGCTTAGGGACTAGCGGGAGGGCCTACGAGCAGTACTTC.